This entry lists 18 T cell receptor beta chains sequenced from one sample in a study of Ad26.COV2.S vaccination and SARS-CoV-2 variants. Treatment reported: 15 to 20 received Ad26.COV2.S at low or high dose, single or two shots; 5 received placebo; per-sample allocation not given. The study sampled participants on day 63 after the first vaccine or placebo injection. TCRdb's copy holds only in-frame clones and misses some; the assay was immunoSEQ multiplex PCR. The sample gives a few hundred thousand clones, roughly 84% of which show up once; around 3.5% is in the top ten. Sequencing used peripheral blood, obtained in a trial of Ad26.COV2.S vaccine versus placebo. These receptors originate from a person between 18 and 65 years old who received the Ad26.COV2.S COVID-19 vaccine or a placebo.

The chain joins TRBV7-2 to TRBJ2-1, with D maybe TRBD2 (6 bases). Trimming pared 5 bases from V and 8 bases from J, leaving 16 bases between. The CDR3 sequence is 14 residues long. Germline values: CDR1 SGHTA, CDR2 FQGNSA. CDR3: CASSPPTREDEQFF. The CDR3, as DNA: TGTGCCAGCAGCCCCCCGACTAGAGAGGATGAGCAGTTCTTC.

V usage is TRBV12-3 or TRBV12-4 and J usage is TRBJ2-7; no reliable D call. The ends were cut back, 4 bases at V and 1 base at J, with 8 bases in the middle. The CDR3 has 13 residues. The CDR3 loop is CASSSALSYEQYF. In DNA form, the CDR3 reads TGTGCCAGCAGTTCGGCCCTGTCCTACGAGCAGTACTTC.

This clone was found once. The chain links TRBV27 to TRBJ1-5; maybe TRBD1 (6 bases). The V and J ends lost 6 bases and 2 bases respectively, with 11 bases between them. The length of the CDR3 is 14 residues. Per the germline V gene, CDR1 is MNHEY and CDR2 is SMNVEV (reference sequence). CDR3 protein: CASSISGGNQPQHF. The CDR3 DNA follows: TGTGCCAGCAGCATTTCAGGGGGCAATCAGCCCCAGCATTTT.

The chain links TRBV6-5 to TRBJ1-4; the match to TRBD1 covers 8 bases. V lost 7 bases and J lost 6; bases outside the gene matches: 7. The CDR3 sequence is 14 residues long. Germline V gene data show CDR1 as MNHEY and CDR2 as SVGAGI. The CDR3 sequence: CASTSQGGDEKLFF. The DNA for the CDR3 is TGTGCCAGCACCTCACAGGGGGGAGATGAAAAACTGTTTTTT.

V gene TRBV6-6 combines with J gene TRBJ1-4; D remains ambiguous. The CDR3 contains 12 residues. Germline-derived CDR1 and CDR2 are MNHNY and SVGAGI (reference sequence). V was trimmed by 0 bases and J by 8 bases, leaving 4 bases between them. CDR3 region: CASSYSYEKLFF. CDR3 in DNA: TGTGCCAGCAGTTACTCGTACGAAAAACTGTTTTTT.

This rearrangement joins TRBV3-1 (or the pseudogene TRBV3-2) to TRBJ2-1, with D perhaps matching TRBD2 (5 bases). V was shortened by 1 base and J by 14 bases, with 12 bases between the two germline ends. CDR3 size: 12 residues. Germline lookup yields CDR1 LGHDT and CDR2 YNNKEL (reference sequence). CDR3 in DNA: TGTGCCAGCAGCCAAGCGGGGAACAGCGAGTTCTTC. Its translation is CASSQAGNSEFF.

The chain has TRBV30 and TRBJ1-6; no firm D call. The length of the CDR3 is 14 residues. Germline CDR1 reads GTSNPN; CDR2 reads SVGIG (reference sequence). V was shortened by 2 bases and J by 6 bases, with 11 bases between the two germline ends. In DNA form, the CDR3 reads TGTGCCTGGAGTCCTCCGTCATCTAATTCACCCCTCCACTTT. Protein sequence: CAWSPPSSNSPLHF.

The chain carries TRBV5-8 and TRBJ2-7; no clear D gene. The ends were cut back, 0 bases at V and 3 bases at J, with 4 bases in the middle. The CDR3 contains 12 residues. Looked up from germline, CDR1 is SGHTS and CDR2 is YDEGEE. CDR3 sequence (DNA): TGTGCCAGCAGCTTGGATGACTACGAGCAGTACTTC. Translating gives CASSLDDYEQYF.

Remarks on this clone: The same CDR3 is also encoded by other DNA sequences in this sample. The chain recombines TRBV7-9 with TRBJ1-4; 7 positions match TRBD1. CDR3 length equals 14 residues. Germline V gene sequence: CDR1 SEHNR, CDR2 FQNEAQ (reference sequence). The V gene end was trimmed by 5 bases and the J gene end by 3 bases; junction bases not matched to a gene: 3. The CDR3 here is CASSLGTANEKLFF. CDR3 nucleotides: TGTGCCAGCAGCCTCGGGACAGCTAATGAAAAACTGTTTTTT.

The chain uses TRBV30 and TRBJ1-1; 7 bases align to TRBD1. With 1 base clipped from V and 5 bases from J, the junction kept 10 bases outside the gene matches. The CDR3 is 15 amino acids. The germline V gene encodes CDR1 GTSNPN and CDR2 SVGIG (reference sequence). This CDR3 reads CAWSAYRQGGTEAFF. CDR3 bases: TGTGCCTGGAGTGCATACAGACAGGGAGGGACTGAAGCTTTCTTT.

The chain has TRBV13 and TRBJ1-5; 7 bases are a match to TRBD1. J lost 2 bases, V lost 3 bases, and 4 bases had no gene match. The CDR3 sequence is 15 residues long. Germline values: CDR1 PRHDT, CDR2 FYEKMQ (reference sequence). CDR3 loop: CASSFGRGGNQPQHF. The CDR3 DNA reads as TGTGCCAGCAGCTTCGGCAGGGGGGGCAATCAGCCCCAGCATTTT.

This chain's CDR3 is CASSEGQGSDYEQYF. Written as DNA, the CDR3 is TGTGCCAGCAGTGAAGGACAGGGGTCTGACTACGAGCAGTACTTC. This chain links TRBV7-9 with TRBJ2-7; 9 bases are a match to TRBD1. This CDR3 contains 15 residues. Germline V gives CDR1 SEHNR, CDR2 FQNEAQ (reference sequence). The V and J ends lost 6 bases and 3 bases, in that order; junction bases with no gene match: 9.

CDR3 protein: CASSTGLGGFDLHF. The CDR3 bases are TGTGCCAGCAGTACCGGGCTGGGGGGTTTTGACCTCCACTTT. The chain carries TRBV6-5 and TRBJ1-6; possibly TRBD1 for D (5 bases). Germline CDR1 and CDR2: MNHEY and SVGAGI. V lost 5 bases, J lost 15 bases, and 20 bases lay in between. The CDR3 covers 14 residues.

The chain recombines TRBV9 with TRBJ1-2, with D unclear. CDR3 size: 13 residues. Germline V gene sequence: CDR1 SGDLS, CDR2 YYNGEE. With 0 bases removed from V and 8 bases from J, the gap between germline ends came to 11 bases. The CDR3 loop reads CASSVDDRVGYTF. The DNA of the CDR3 is TGTGCCAGCAGCGTAGATGATCGAGTCGGCTACACCTTC.

A single count supports this clone. The genes are TRBV19 and TRBJ2-7, with 8 bases matching TRBD1. This CDR3 has 15 amino acids. Germline CDR1 is LNHDA and CDR2 is SQIVND (reference sequence). V trimming: 5 bases; J trimming: 0 bases; junction bases outside the gene matches: 6. The CDR3 DNA sequence: TGTGCCAGTAGTCCCGGGACAGGCCTCTCCTACGAGCAGTACTTC. Amino acid sequence: CASSPGTGLSYEQYF.

This chain connects TRBV9 to TRBJ1-3, with 7 nucleotides matching TRBD1. Germline V gene lookup returns CDR1 SGDLS and CDR2 YYNGEE. This CDR3 region has 17 residues. The J segment lost 0 bases and the V segment lost 5 bases, leaving 11 bases of the junction unmatched. CDR3 residues: CASSFNSGQLSGNTIYF. The DNA of the CDR3 is TGTGCCAGCAGTTTTAACTCGGGACAGCTCTCTGGAAACACCATATATTTT.

The rearrangement uses TRBV7-3 and TRBJ2-2; a weak D match, TRBD1 (6 bases). This CDR3 contains 14 residues. CDR1 is SGHTA and CDR2 is FQGTGA in the germline V gene. Trimming stripped 0 bases from V and 5 bases from J, with 7 bases between. The CDR3 loop reads CASSLTGGTGELFF. The DNA of the CDR3 is TGTGCCAGCAGCTTAACAGGGGGTACCGGGGAGCTGTTTTTT. The full variable domain, in which reference TRBV7-3 and TRBJ2-2 provide the parts outside the CDR3, is GAGVSQTPSNKVTEKGKYVELRCDPISGHTALYWYRQSLGQGPEFLIYFQGTGAADDSGLPNDRFFAVRPEGSVSTLKIQRTERGDSAVYLCASSLTGGTGELFFGEGSRLTVL.

This clone was observed a handful of times. The chain is built from TRBV30 and TRBJ1-5; the match to TRBD1 covers 8 bases. V shed 3 bases and J 5 bases; nucleotides not matched to a gene: 6. There are 14 residues in the CDR3. Looked up from germline, CDR1 is GTSNPN and CDR2 is SVGIG (reference sequence). CDR3 amino acids: CAWSWQGAHQPQHF. The DNA for the CDR3 is TGTGCCTGGAGCTGGCAGGGGGCGCATCAGCCCCAGCATTTT.